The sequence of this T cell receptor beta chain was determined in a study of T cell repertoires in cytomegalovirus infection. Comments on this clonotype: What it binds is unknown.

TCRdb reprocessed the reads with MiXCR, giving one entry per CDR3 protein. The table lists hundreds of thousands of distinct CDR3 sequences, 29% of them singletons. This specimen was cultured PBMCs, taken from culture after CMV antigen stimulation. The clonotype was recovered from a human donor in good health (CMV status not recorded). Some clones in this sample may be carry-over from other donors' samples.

DNA of the CDR3: TGCAGTGCTAGGAGGGGGGGTGAAAAACTGTTTTTT. Its translation: CSARRGGEKLFF. This chain connects TRBV20-1 to TRBJ1-4; a weak D match, TRBD1 (6 bases). CDR3 length equals 12 residues. Trimming removed 3 bases from V and 7 bases from J, with 9 bases in between. The V gene's germline CDR1 is DFQATT and CDR2 SNEGSKA (reference sequence).